This T cell receptor beta chain appears in the sequencing data of a study of T cell responses to AZD1222 COVID-19 vaccine. With regard to this clone: No antigen is known for it.

Findings and caveats of the study: There were mostly white British donors and more females than males, and clonal diversity was possibly underestimated. Vaccine-associated CD4 TCRs ranged over spike, dominating at 160-218 and 743-854. Unmutated variant regions reportedly attract nearly half of all spike-specific TCRs. When two AZD1222 doses had been given, Spike-specific TCR breadth and depth rose.

Profiled with immunoSEQ multiplex PCR; TCRdb holds only in-frame clones, not every one. The sample lists around 160,000 clones, 94% occurring once. V lost 4 bases to trimming and J lost 5 bases; unmatched junction nucleotides: 10. The germline gives CDR1 SGHKS, CDR2 YYEKEE (reference sequence). This CDR3 has 15 residues. Specimen: peripheral blood, collected on day 0 of AZD1222 vaccination. V gene TRBV5-5 combines with J gene TRBJ2-5, with TRBD1 identical over 8 bases. The sequence derives from an adult in good health. CDR3 nucleotide sequence: TGTGCCAGCAGCATAAGGTGGGACAGGTCGGAGACCCAGTACTTC. It encodes CASSIRWDRSETQYF.